This T cell receptor beta chain was sequenced during a study of regulatory T cells in long-lasting Graves disease. Broader study findings: Persistent disease favored TRBV28, TRBJ1-2 and TRBJ2-5. Between persistent patients, about 2,700 public clonotypes were shared, exceeding the 966 shared between new patients.

Points on this clonotype: Its antigen is currently unknown.

iRepertoire HTBI primers and Arm-PCR of CDR3 regions built TCR beta libraries. One entry per CDR3 protein results from TCRdb running MiXCR on the multiplex PCR reads. The sample consists of under 500,000 distinct CDR3 sequences, under 25% of them appearing once. The time point here: persistent/refractory GD, antithyroid drugs over 5 years with positive TRAb. Construction of the TCR library relied on RNA isolated from PBMCs. By American Thyroid Association guidelines, Graves' disease was diagnosed in the cohort. Per germline, CDR1 MNHEY and CDR2 SMNVEV (reference sequence). The CDR3 sequence is 14 residues long. Losses at the gene ends were 4 bases for V and 4 bases for J; bases not matched to a gene: 4.

The sample in question was peripheral blood mononuclear cells (PBMCs), obtained when the disease was refractory, from a patient treated with antithyroid drugs. The rearrangement joins TRBV27 to TRBJ2-7, with 10 bases identical to TRBD2. The receptor's source is a female donor with Graves disease. The CDR3 sequence: CASSSGLARYEQYF. The CDR3 nucleotides read TGTGCCAGCAGTTCGGGACTAGCGCGGTACGAGCAGTACTTC.